This section outlines one TCR beta chain sequence together with its context. This sample is drawn from a study of control samples from healthy donors and cancer patients. TCRdb's table, derived via immunoSEQ multiplex PCR, lists solely in-frame clones and lacks some. The top ten hold roughly 8.7% of the sample, which has roughly 130,000 clones, 80% to 95% seen once. CDR3 length equals 15 residues. The germline gives CDR1 SGHAT, CDR2 FQNNGV. The germline V and J ends were trimmed by 0 bases and 2 bases, with 9 bases remaining between them. The clonotype was recovered from a man aged 18 to 30 in good health. The sequenced material came from blood. This chain uses TRBV11-2 with TRBJ2-3, with D perhaps matching TRBD2 (5 bases). In DNA form, the CDR3 reads TGTGCCAGCAGCTTAGAGGCAGGACTCACAGATACGCAGTATTTT. Translating gives CASSLEAGLTDTQYF.